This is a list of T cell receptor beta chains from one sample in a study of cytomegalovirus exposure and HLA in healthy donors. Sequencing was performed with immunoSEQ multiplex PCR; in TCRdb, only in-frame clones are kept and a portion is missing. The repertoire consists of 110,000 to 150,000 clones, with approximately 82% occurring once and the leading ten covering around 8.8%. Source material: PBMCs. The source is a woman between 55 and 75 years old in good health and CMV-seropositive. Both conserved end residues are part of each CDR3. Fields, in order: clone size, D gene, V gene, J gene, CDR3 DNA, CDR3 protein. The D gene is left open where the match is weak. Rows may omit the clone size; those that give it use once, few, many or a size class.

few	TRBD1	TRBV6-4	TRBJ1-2	TGTGCCAGCAGTGCAGGGACAGGGGGCAACTATGGCTACACCTTC	CASSAGTGGNYGYTF
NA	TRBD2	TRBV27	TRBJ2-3	TGTGCCAGCAGCCCGGGACTAGCGGGCACAGATACGCAGTATTTT	CASSPGLAGTDTQYF
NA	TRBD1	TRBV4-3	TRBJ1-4	TGCGCCAGCAGCCAGCTTTCCGGGACAGTAAATGAAAAACTGTTTTTT	CASSQLSGTVNEKLFF
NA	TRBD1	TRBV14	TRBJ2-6	TGTGCCAGCAGCCCTCGTCCCGGGACAGGGGCGGGGGCCAACGTCCTGACTTTC	CASSPRPGTGAGANVLTF
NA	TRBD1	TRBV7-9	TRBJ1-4	TGTGCCAGCAGCCTCCAGGACAGGGTTAATGAAAAACTGTTTTTT	CASSLQDRVNEKLFF
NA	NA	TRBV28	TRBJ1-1	TGTGCCAGCAGTCCTCTCGGGGGAGACACTGAAGCTTTCTTT	CASSPLGGDTEAFF
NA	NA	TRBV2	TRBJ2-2	TGTGCCAGCAGAAGGCTAGCACTAGGAGAGACCGCGAACACCGGGGAGCTGTTTTTT	CASRRLALGETANTGELFF
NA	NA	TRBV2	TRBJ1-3	TGTGCCAGCAGATACACAGGTTTGGGAGGAAACACCATATATTTT	CASRYTGLGGNTIYF
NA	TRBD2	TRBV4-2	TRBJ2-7	TGTGCCAGCAGCCAAGGACCGGGACTAGCCATCTACGAGCAGTACTTC	CASSQGPGLAIYEQYF
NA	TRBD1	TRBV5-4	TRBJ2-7	TGTGCCAGCAGCCCATGGACAGGGACCTACGAGCAGTACTTC	CASSPWTGTYEQYF
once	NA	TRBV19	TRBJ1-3	TGTGCCACCAGTAGCGGCCCGAGGGGAAACACCATATATTTT	CATSSGPRGNTIYF
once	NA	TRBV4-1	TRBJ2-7	TGCGCCAGCAGCCAAGAATTGCAGGGGACCTACGAGCAGTACTTC	CASSQELQGTYEQYF
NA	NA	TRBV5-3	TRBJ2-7	TGTGCCAGAAGCTGGACCTTGCAGGGTTCAGGCTACGAGCAGTACTTC	CARSWTLQGSGYEQYF
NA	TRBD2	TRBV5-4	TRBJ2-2	TGTGCCAGCAGCTTGGGACTAGCGGGAAGGCGGGACACCGGGGAGCTGTTTTTT	CASSLGLAGRRDTGELFF
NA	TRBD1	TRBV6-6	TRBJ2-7	TGTGCCAGCAGTTCCGAGGACAGGGGGATCTACGAGCAGTACTTC	CASSSEDRGIYEQYF
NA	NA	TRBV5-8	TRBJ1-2	TGTGCCAGCAGCTCCCCTAGGGGACACCCCGGTGGTGGCTACACCTTC	CASSSPRGHPGGGYTF
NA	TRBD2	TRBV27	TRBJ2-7	TGTGCCAGCAGTTCCGCCCCACTAGCGGGAAGGTACGAGCAGTACTTC	CASSSAPLAGRYEQYF
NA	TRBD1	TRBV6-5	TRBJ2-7	TGTGCCAGCAGTTACTCGAGGGACAGGGTTTACGAGCAGTACTTC	CASSYSRDRVYEQYF
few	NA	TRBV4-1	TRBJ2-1	TGCGCCAGCACCCCGTCTAGCTCCTACAATGAGCAGTTCTTC	CASTPSSSYNEQFF
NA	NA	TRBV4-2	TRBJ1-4	TGTGCCAGCAGCCAAGCCCGACAGGTGTGGACTAATGAAAAACTGTTTTTT	CASSQARQVWTNEKLFF